This record concerns one T cell receptor (beta chain) sequence. Its antigen is not known. This sample stems from a study of shared clonotypes between healthy human individuals. Study-wide results and limits: Only a few donors were included, so the genetic and exposure-history diversity represented was limited.

Naive CD8 isolation took CD45RO-negative cells positively selected for CCR7 and excluded terminally differentiated effector memory CD45RA+ cells. Assay: immunoSEQ multiplex PCR; the TCRdb copy retains only in-frame clones and omits some. The data hold roughly 2 million clones, with around 96% observed a single time. V was shortened by 0 bases and J by 4 bases, with 9 bases between the two germline ends. Germline CDR1 is KGHSY and CDR2 is FQNENV. The CDR3 runs to 14 residues. Sequencing was carried out using naive CD8+ T cells sorted from blood. This sequence joins TRBV16 and TRBJ2-5; D may be TRBD2 (5 bases). The clonotype comes from a man between 18 and 29 years old in good health. In nucleotides, the CDR3 is TGTGCCAGCAGCCAATCGCCTCGGGGAGAGACCCAGTACTTC. Protein: CASSQSPRGETQYF.